This T cell receptor (beta chain) was sequenced in a study of cytomegalovirus exposure and HLA in healthy donors. All donors participated as healthy donors of bone marrow. For this clone: Antigen specificity is unknown.

Study-wide results and caveats: Highest at DRB1 and lowest at HLA-C, TCR association rates differed among HLA loci in a later analysis.

The PCR made use of 60 Vbeta and 13 Jbeta primers. Repertoires were generated with immunoSEQ multiplex PCR, while TCRdb's copy carries only in-frame clones and drops some. The sample has tens of thousands of clones, around 90% seen once; the top ten hold around 8%. There are 16 residues in the CDR3. The germline V gene encodes CDR1 SGHAT and CDR2 FQNNGV. Trimming removed 5 bases at V and 5 bases at J, with 18 bases between. The sequence was collected from a woman between 40 and 50 years old in good health and CMV-seropositive. The genes are TRBV11-2 and TRBJ1-4; tentative D call: TRBD1 (6 bases). The material sequenced was PBMCs. The CDR3 DNA is TGTGCCAGCAGCCCTTACTCCGGGACATTGAATGAAAAACTGTTTTTT. This codes for CASSPYSGTLNEKLFF.